The rows below give T cell receptor beta chains drawn from one sample of a study of shared T cell receptors in the human thymus. Method: immunoSEQ multiplex PCR; TCRdb's copy keeps in-frame clones and lacks some. The sample holds roughly 500,000 clones; about four fifths are singletons and the top ten take about 0.014%. This sample was also put to use in a study of human thymus T cells.

The sample taken for sequencing was thymocytes. These receptors all stem from a boy in the first two years of life with a congenital heart defect. The CDR3 runs from the conserved cysteine through the conserved F or W. The D gene is left open where the match is weak. Rows may omit the clone size; those that give it use once, few, many or a size class.

cdr3_aa | cdr3_nt | d_call | v_call | cdr3_length | clone_size | j_call
CASSDRFSYEQYF | TGTGCCAGCAGTGACAGATTCTCCTACGAGCAGTACTTC | . | TRBV6-1 | 13 | once | TRBJ2-7
CASTHRTGGRPQHF | TGTGCCAGTACCCACAGGACAGGGGGTAGGCCCCAGCATTTT | TRBD1 | TRBV19 | 14 | few | TRBJ1-5
CASSYSRGKGQPQHF | TGTGCCAGCAGTTACTCACGGGGGAAAGGCCAGCCCCAGCATTTT | . | TRBV6-5 | 15 | . | TRBJ1-5
CASSVGGTGELFF | TGTGCCAGCAGCGTAGGAGGAACCGGGGAGCTGTTTTTT | . | TRBV9 | 13 | . | TRBJ2-2
CASSPYQGHQLEMYF | TGTGCCAGCTCACCTTACCAGGGACACCAGCTCGAGATGTACTTC | . | TRBV18 | 15 | . | TRBJ2-7
CASSSFSGRRYEQYF | TGTGCCAGCAGCTCATTTAGCGGGCGTCGCTACGAGCAGTACTTC | TRBD2 | TRBV7-6 | 15 | few | TRBJ2-7
CASSPWDSSSSTDTQYF | TGTGCCAGCAGCCCCTGGGACAGTTCTTCTAGCACAGATACGCAGTATTTT | TRBD1 | TRBV14 | 17 | few | TRBJ2-3
CASSQDGGINNEQFF | TGCGCCAGCAGCCAAGACGGCGGGATAAACAATGAGCAGTTCTTC | . | TRBV4-3 | 15 | . | TRBJ2-1
CASSLYNQPQHF | TGTGCCAGCAGCTTATATAATCAGCCCCAGCATTTT | . | TRBV7-9 | 12 | once | TRBJ1-5
CASSPRTGRYGYTF | TGTGCCAGCAGTCCCCGGACAGGGCGCTATGGCTACACCTTC | TRBD1 | TRBV27 | 14 | . | TRBJ1-2
CASSLLQREREQYF | TGTGCCAGCAGCTTGCTCCAGCGGGAGAGGGAGCAGTACTTC | TRBD2 | TRBV5-4 | 14 | few | TRBJ2-7
CATSRGLAGYNEQFF | TGTGCCACCAGCAGAGGACTAGCTGGTTACAATGAGCAGTTCTTC | TRBD2 | TRBV15 | 15 | . | TRBJ2-1
CASSYAPQGARAFF | TGTGCCAGCAGTTACGCTCCTCAGGGGGCGAGAGCTTTCTTT | TRBD1 | TRBV6-5 | 14 | . | TRBJ1-1
CASSLDRTRQGVHEQYF | TGTGCCAGCAGCTTAGATCGTACCAGGCAGGGGGTCCACGAGCAGTACTTC | TRBD1 | TRBV11-3 | 17 | . | TRBJ2-7
CASSCPGLAGDGNEQFF | TGTGCCAGCAGCTGCCCGGGACTAGCGGGAGATGGCAATGAGCAGTTCTTC | TRBD2 | TRBV5-4 | 17 | . | TRBJ2-1
CAWISGGVTGELFF | TGTGCCTGGATATCCGGGGGAGTCACCGGGGAGCTGTTTTTT | . | TRBV30 | 14 | . | TRBJ2-2
CASKTGRGYEQYF | TGCGCCAGCAAGACGGGCAGGGGATACGAGCAGTACTTC | . | TRBV10-2 | 13 | . | TRBJ2-7
CSVEDLTGVHPYEQYF | TGCAGCGTTGAAGATCTGACAGGGGTCCACCCCTACGAGCAGTACTTC | TRBD1 | TRBV29-1 | 16 | . | TRBJ2-7
CAIRLEWTGGYEQYF | TGTGCCATCAGACTTGAATGGACAGGGGGATACGAGCAGTACTTC | TRBD1 | TRBV10-3 | 15 | . | TRBJ2-7
CASSLLCNQPQHF | TGTGCCAGCAGTTTACTGTGCAATCAGCCCCAGCATTTT | . | TRBV27 | 13 | . | TRBJ1-5
CSVDFYPPSSYEQYF | TGCAGCGTTGATTTCTACCCCCCGTCCTCCTACGAGCAGTACTTC | . | TRBV29-1 | 15 | . | TRBJ2-7
CASSLMPTAGGNNEQFF | TGTGCCAGCAGCTTAATGCCTACCGCGGGAGGGAACAATGAGCAGTTCTTC | TRBD2 | TRBV7-2 | 17 | few | TRBJ2-1
CASSQGHWGQGNTEAFF | TGCGCCAGCAGCCAAGGTCACTGGGGGCAGGGAAACACTGAAGCTTTCTTT | . | TRBV4-3 | 17 | . | TRBJ1-1